This record concerns one T cell receptor beta chain sequence. Trimming removed 4 bases at V and 3 bases at J, with 10 bases between. Germline V gene sequence: CDR1 SGHRS, CDR2 YFSETQ. CDR3 length: 14 residues. This sample is part of a study of blood T cell repertoires in COVID-19. The wider study: Researchers got acute and convalescent COVID-19 samples from the United States, Italy and Spain.

The authors' processing: Amplification of reference gene primers was used by the study to estimate nucleated cell counts. Sequencing was performed with immunoSEQ multiplex PCR; in TCRdb, only in-frame clones are kept and a portion is missing. V and J calls and clone size are given by that table; D and trimming were obtained from the DNA. The sample carries a few hundred thousand clones, 80% to 90% recorded once. Clinical history as reported by participants underpinned cohort assignment. The sequencing sample was made of PBMCs or T cells enriched from blood (not recorded which). This sequence was found in a woman aged 40 to 50 with acute COVID-19. The chain combines TRBV5-1 with TRBJ1-4, with D perhaps TRBD1 (5 bases). This chain's CDR3 is CASSVGLSNEKLFF. The DNA for the CDR3 is TGCGCCAGCAGCGTGGGGCTTTCTAATGAAAAACTGTTTTTT.